A single sample is the source of the 14 T cell receptor beta chains below, sequenced in a study of blood T cell repertoires in COVID-19. The assay was immunoSEQ multiplex PCR, and TCRdb's table has in-frame clones only and misses some. The data contain almost 50,000 clones, 79% of them singletons. Sequenced: peripheral blood. These receptors all come from a man aged 65-85 years with acute or convalescent COVID-19.

This sequence joins TRBV2 and TRBJ1-1, with D uncertain. The germline gives CDR1 SNHLY, CDR2 FYNNEI. The CDR3 is made up of 11 amino acids. The germline V and J ends were trimmed by 7 bases and 8 bases, with 11 bases remaining between them. The CDR3 region is CASTPGLEAFF. CDR3 coding DNA: TGTGCCAGCACCCCCGGTTTAGAAGCTTTCTTT.

CDR3 region: CASSVRDTRNQPQHF. CDR3 nucleotide sequence: TGTGCCAGTAGTGTACGGGACACCCGCAATCAGCCCCAGCATTTT. This chain connects TRBV19 to TRBJ1-5; possibly TRBD1 for D (6 bases). The CDR3 runs 15 residues. V was shortened by 5 bases and J by 2 bases, with 13 bases between the two germline ends. Germline CDR1 LNHDA, CDR2 SQIVND (reference sequence).

The chain recombines TRBV4-2 with TRBJ2-7; D may be TRBD2 (6 bases). Trimming left V 4 bases short and J 1 base short, with 17 bases between. Germline CDR1 LGHNA, CDR2 YNFKEQ. The CDR3 contains 16 residues. The CDR3 nucleotides are TGTGCCAGCAGCCCAAGGTCGGTTGGGGGGTCCTACGAGCAGTACTTC. It encodes CASSPRSVGGSYEQYF.

This chain uses TRBV3-1 (or the pseudogene TRBV3-2) with TRBJ1-4, with D unresolved. CDR1 and CDR2 from the germline V gene are LGHDT and YNNKEL (reference sequence). V lost 0 bases and J 7 bases, leaving 3 bases between the germline ends. The CDR3 runs 12 residues. The CDR3 sequence is CASSQDLEKLFF. Written as DNA, the CDR3 is TGTGCCAGCAGCCAAGATCTTGAAAAACTGTTTTTT.

The chain employs TRBV3-1 (or the pseudogene TRBV3-2) and TRBJ2-7; D possibly corresponds to TRBD2 (5 bases). Germline V gene data show CDR1 as LGHDT and CDR2 as YNNKEL (reference sequence). This CDR3 has 12 residues. V was clipped by 6 bases and J by 9 bases, with 15 bases between them. DNA for the CDR3: TGTGCCAGCAGTCGGGGTAGTGGTGGGCAGTACTTC. It codes for CASSRGSGGQYF.

The V gene is TRBV7-6, the J gene TRBJ2-1; the D gene is possibly TRBD1 (7 bases). The CDR3 sequence is 15 residues long. In germline, CDR1 is SGHVS, CDR2 FNYEAQ. Trimming pared 1 base from V and 4 bases from J, leaving 11 bases between. The CDR3 DNA follows: TGTGCCAGCAGCTTAGGGCAGGGGGGTTACAATGAGCAGTTCTTC. Translation: CASSLGQGGYNEQFF.

The chain recombines TRBV11-2 with TRBJ2-5; TRBD1 aligns across 10 bases. This CDR3 contains 15 residues. Germline V gives CDR1 SGHAT, CDR2 FQNNGV. V dropped 5 bases and J dropped 5; count of bases not matched to a gene: 8. CDR3 amino acids: CASSHRDRGLETQYF. CDR3 coding DNA: TGTGCCAGCAGCCACCGGGACAGGGGTTTGGAGACCCAGTACTTC.

The chain is built from TRBV9 and TRBJ2-7; no firm D call. Between the trimmed V and J ends, which lost 0 bases and 3 bases, there was a span of 10 bases. The CDR3 extends over 14 amino acids. Germline V gives CDR1 SGDLS, CDR2 YYNGEE. The chain's CDR3 is CASSVAPSLYEQYF. The CDR3 DNA reads as TGTGCCAGCAGCGTAGCACCTTCACTCTACGAGCAGTACTTC.

This rearrangement joins TRBV4-1 to TRBJ2-3; D call uncertain. This CDR3 is 14 amino acids long. Germline V lookup: CDR1 MGHRA, CDR2 YSYEKL. V was shortened by 3 bases and J by 3 bases, with 10 bases between the two germline ends. CDR3 in DNA: TGCGCCAGCAGCCACCCCGCTAATACAGATACGCAGTATTTT. This encodes CASSHPANTDTQYF.

This chain connects TRBV5-4 to TRBJ1-5; D unclear. V lost 2 bases to trimming and J lost 1 base, with 10 bases between them. Germline loops: CDR1 SGHNT, CDR2 YYREEE (reference sequence). CDR3 size: 15 residues. For the CDR3, the DNA is TGTGCCAGCAGCTTACAGACGCTCAGCAATCAGCCCCAGCATTTT. Its protein product is CASSLQTLSNQPQHF.

The chain recombines TRBV30 with TRBJ2-2; TRBD2 is a possible D gene (6 bases). CDR3 length: 14 amino acids. Trimming took off 5 bases at V and 1 base at J, with 11 bases between the two ends. Germline CDR1 reads GTSNPN; CDR2 reads SVGIG (reference sequence). CDR3 sequence (DNA): TGTGCCTGGGGTAGCGGAGTGAACACCGGGGAGCTGTTTTTT. The encoded protein is CAWGSGVNTGELFF.

This chain links TRBV20-1 with TRBJ1-6; 8 bases align to TRBD1. Trimming removed 6 bases from V and 4 bases from J; junction bases left unmatched: 8. There are 15 residues in the CDR3. The germline CDR1 and CDR2 sequences are DFQATT and SNEGSKA (reference sequence). For the CDR3, the DNA is TGCAGTGCGAGTCCCACAGGGGGTTATAATTCACCCCTCCACTTT. Protein product: CSASPTGGYNSPLHF.

This clone appeared once. The V gene is TRBV7-2, the J gene TRBJ2-2, with 11 bases matching TRBD2. The germline V gene has CDR1 SGHTA and CDR2 FQGNSA. The junction had 9 bases not matched to a gene; V was cut back by 1 base and J by 5 bases. The CDR3 contains 18 residues. This chain's CDR3 is CASSLGVTSGSGTGELFF. CDR3 nucleotide sequence: TGTGCCAGCAGCTTAGGGGTTACTAGCGGGAGTGGTACCGGGGAGCTGTTTTTT. Looking up the rest from reference TRBV7-2 and TRBJ2-2 gives the full variable domain: GAGVSQSPSNKVTEKGKDVELRCDPISGHTALYWYRQSLGQGLEFLIYFQGNSAPDKSGLPSDRFSAERTGGSVSTLTIQRTQQEDSAVYLCASSLGVTSGSGTGELFFGEGSRLTVL.

This clone turned up a few times. The rearrangement uses TRBV11-3 and TRBJ1-1; D is undetermined. This CDR3 has 13 amino acids. Trimming shortened V by 5 bases and J by 4 bases, and 11 bases separated the two germline ends. In germline, CDR1 is SGHNT, CDR2 YENEEA. CDR3 DNA sequence: TGTGCCAGCAGCCATGGGGAGGGCACTGAAGCTTTCTTT. Amino acids: CASSHGEGTEAFF.